This T cell receptor beta chain is drawn from a study of T-cell memory formation after mild COVID-19. TCRdb processed the 5' RACE reads anew with MiXCR; each CDR3 protein has one entry. Of under 250,000 distinct CDR3 sequences in the sample, 8% to 9.5% were seen once. This clonotype was found a few times. The antigen is not known. V dropped 10 bases and J dropped 6; count of bases not matched to a gene: 15. The CDR3 is made up of 15 amino acids. Per germline, CDR1 LNHDA and CDR2 SQIVND (reference sequence). Study results and limitations: That cross-reactive memory joined was suggested by some responding clones appearing in pre-infection memory.

The sequence was obtained from a man younger than 30 who had mild COVID-19 (a few samples of this study predate the infection). Cell type and time point are not known. The chain carries TRBV19 and TRBJ2-1; 7 nucleotides align to TRBD2. The sample taken for sequencing was PBMCs or a T cell subset sorted from them (not recorded which). CDR3: CATALAQGGGNEQFF. Written as DNA, the CDR3 is TGTGCCACCGCACTAGCGCAAGGAGGCGGCAATGAGCAGTTCTTC.